This T cell receptor (beta chain) was captured in a study of blood T cell repertoires in COVID-19. The assay was immunoSEQ multiplex PCR, and TCRdb's table has in-frame clones only and misses some. The sample contains a few hundred thousand clones, 70% to 90% of which appear only once. Germline CDR1 SGHAT, CDR2 FQNNGV. CDR3 length equals 13 residues. The J segment lost 9 bases and the V segment lost 0 bases, leaving 5 bases of the junction unmatched. Material: PBMCs or T cells enriched from blood (not recorded which). The chain links TRBV11-2 to TRBJ2-7; TRBD1 matches at 7 bases. This TCR was sampled from a woman aged 30 to 39 who had recovered from COVID-19. The CDR3 protein is CASSLDRQGVQYF. CDR3 nucleotide sequence: TGTGCCAGCAGCTTAGACAGACAGGGAGTGCAGTACTTC.